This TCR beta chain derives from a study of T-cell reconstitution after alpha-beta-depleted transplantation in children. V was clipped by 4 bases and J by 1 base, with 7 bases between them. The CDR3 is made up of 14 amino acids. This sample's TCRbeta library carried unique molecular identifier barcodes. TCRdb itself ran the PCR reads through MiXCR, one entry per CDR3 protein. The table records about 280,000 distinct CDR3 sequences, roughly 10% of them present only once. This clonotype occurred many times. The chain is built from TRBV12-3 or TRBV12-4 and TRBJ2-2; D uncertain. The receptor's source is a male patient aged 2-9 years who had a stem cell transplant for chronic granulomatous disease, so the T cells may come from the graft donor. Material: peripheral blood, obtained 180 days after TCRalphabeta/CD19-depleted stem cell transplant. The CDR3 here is CASSSMENTGELFF. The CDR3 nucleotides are TGTGCCAGCAGTTCCATGGAGAACACCGGGGAGCTGTTTTTT.